What follows is one T cell receptor (beta chain) and its context. It was with unique molecular identifiers that the TCRbeta library was prepared. TCRdb redid the calling of the PCR reads with MiXCR, one entry per CDR3 protein. Here the sample spans around 530,000 distinct CDR3 sequences, approximately 30% being singletons. This sample is part of a study of T-cell reconstitution after alpha-beta-depleted transplantation in children. The germline gives CDR1 LNHNV, CDR2 YYDKDF (reference sequence). The J segment lost 2 bases and the V segment lost 5 bases, leaving 4 bases of the junction unmatched. This CDR3 spans 14 amino acids.

The receptor was isolated from a human donor who donated a stem cell graft to a child with aplastic anemia. The J gene is TRBJ2-5, the V gene TRBV15; 8 bases agree with TRBD1. The sample was PBMCs from the stem cell graft donor, taken from the stem cell graft. CDR3 amino acids: CATSYDRGQETQYF. The CDR3 nucleotides read TGTGCCACCAGCTACGACAGGGGACAAGAGACCCAGTACTTC.